The text below deals with one T cell receptor (beta chain). Its antigen is still unknown. No base-level quality is on record; no much larger clone is a single base apart. TCR CDR3 regions were amplified from genomic DNA by multiplex PCR using the deep immunoSEQ assay. For each cell subset, the extracted genomic DNA was distributed evenly across all wells of several immunoSEQ 96-well plates, and each plate served as one replicate. For sorted subsets, each replicate PCR was loaded with about 0.2 ug genomic DNA, equivalent to about 33,000 T cell genomes. The purified libraries were quantified using a Qubit 3.0 fluorometer, sized with a Bioanalyzer 2100, and then quantified again using the KAPA Library Quantification kit. Each immunoSEQ 96-well plate was sequenced on its own single-read 150-cycle Illumina NextSeq 550 flow cell. On the authors' methods: Because the immunoSEQ output held only junctional sequences and lacked quality scores, the filtering could not match the filtering applied to full-length reads. Sequences were annotated with PyIR, a Python wrapper for IgBLAST v1.9, and V/J genes and CDR3 were assigned using IMGT germline references. Reads with weak V/J assignments (E-value above 1e-6), missing CDR3, stop codons, out-of-frame junctions, or ambiguous translated residues were removed. V3J clonotypes were defined by identical inferred V gene, J gene, and CDR3 amino acid sequence. Percentage overlap between repertoires was computed as shared unique clonotypes divided by the size of the smaller repertoire. Repertoire richness was assessed with RTK rarefaction, the Chao1 estimator, and Recon v2.1 estimates of unobserved clonotypes. Generation probabilities for all TCRbeta clonotypes obtained by the gDNA method from a handful of donors were computed using OLGA. This is the immuneACCESS table as TCRdb keeps it, with only in-frame sequences that have V and J called. A part of the clones is gone; compared with another copy, unresolved V genes explain less than half, and the rest is unexplained. V and J calls and clone size are given by that table; D and trimming were obtained from the DNA. In this sample the table shows roughly 1.4 million clones, 98% to 99% of which occur a single time. The ten top clones hold roughly 0.36% of the sample.

The sample comes from a study of shared clonotypes between healthy human individuals (dated by TCRdb to between 2020 and 2021). At the level of the whole study: The cohort included a few men and two women between 18 and 49 years of age. Between about 0.9 and 10 billion PBMCs per donor were obtained by leukapheresis. For each donor, CD4 naive and CD4 memory were each run on three plates, CD8 naive on two plates, and CD8 memory on one plate. Libraries were prepared and TCR repertoires were sequenced by different laboratories using diverse techniques, in order to increase sequencing depth and limit assay-specific biases. To estimate repertoire size and how much clonotypes are shared between individuals, the study performed deep sequencing of blood TCR repertoires from five healthy adults.

Overall results and qualifications from the work: Even with the large sequencing depth, rarefaction of the sorted-subset datasets indicated that sequencing was incomplete. Estimated clonotype richness was generally larger for naive than for memory subsets. Sampling was limited to blood, and TCR repertoires in tissue likely differ from TCR repertoires in blood. When a few donors were compared, the shared fraction of clonotypes was around 4.6% for naive CD4, 3.5% for naive CD8, more than 2% for memory CD4, and 0.35% to 0.4% for memory CD8. Based on pairwise subsampling, the degree of clonotype sharing among donors was expected to be affected by sequencing depth. Clonotypes shared by all four sorted-subset donors showed higher generation probabilities than non-shared clonotypes. The genetic and exposure-history diversity represented was limited by the small number of donors.

Healthy HIV-negative adults with no recently reported acute infections or vaccinations were included as donors. Every donor was a Caucasian adult living in Nashville, Tennessee, USA. CD4+ T cells were enriched by magnetic negative selection; naive cells were then positively selected on CD45RA, and the negative fraction formed the memory subset. Blood was obtained by leukapheresis, after which PBMCs were separated by Ficoll-Histopaque density gradient centrifugation and cryopreserved in liquid nitrogen vapor phase. Analytical flow cytometry was used to check the purity and quantity of every magnetically sorted T cell population. Genomic DNA was isolated from every sorted fraction and measured by UV absorbance on a Nanodrop 2000c. At the junction V is shortened by 1 base and J by 5 bases, with 13 bases in between. The germline V gene supplies CDR1 SGHRS and CDR2 YFSETQ. Its CDR3 holds 14 amino acids, cysteine through phenylalanine. The retained sequence is limited to the CDR3, 42 bases, with the frame set at the first base.

The receptor was isolated from a man aged 25-45 years in good health. The source material was naive CD4+ T cells sorted from blood. Sample cell subset or site, as interpreted from the label and publication: CD45RA+ positively selected. Recombination linked TRBV5-1 to TRBJ2-7, and perhaps TRBD1 as D gene, on 6 matching bases. The DNA reads TGCGCCAGCAGCTTGATACCACCAGGGGACGAGCAGTACTTC. Its amino acids are CASSLIPPGDEQYF.